The 20 T cell receptor beta chains below all came from one sample that was sequenced in a study of identifying expanded T cells in peripheral blood. Data came from immunoSEQ multiplex PCR; TCRdb stores just in-frame clones and leaves some out. The repertoire holds about 100,000 clones, with approximately 90% as singletons. Sample: blood. Receptors originate from a person aged 18 to 75 in good health.

The rearrangement uses TRBV4-2 and TRBJ2-3, with TRBD1 matching 8 bases. The CDR3 extends over 15 amino acids. The V and J ends lost 0 bases and 4 bases, in that order; junction bases with no gene match: 3. Per germline, CDR1 LGHNA and CDR2 YNFKEQ. DNA of the CDR3: TGTGCCAGCAGCCAAGATGTGGACAGGGCAGATACGCAGTATTTT. Its translation is CASSQDVDRADTQYF.

This clone was recorded only once. The chain links TRBV5-1 to TRBJ2-2; TRBD2 agrees at 11 bases. J was trimmed by 3 bases and V by 5 bases; bases with no gene match: 9. This CDR3 has 17 residues. The germline gives CDR1 SGHRS, CDR2 YFSETQ. This chain's CDR3 is CASSPVAGGHDTGELFF. CDR3 nucleotides: TGCGCCAGCAGTCCCGTAGCGGGGGGGCATGACACCGGGGAGCTGTTTTTT.

The V gene is TRBV29-1, the J gene TRBJ2-7; D possibly corresponds to TRBD1 (6 bases). The CDR3 runs to 13 residues. Germline CDR1 SQVTM, CDR2 ANQGSEA. The V end lost 7 bases, the J end lost 5 bases, and 18 bases lay between the germline ends. This chain's CDR3 is CSARDITRNEQYF. CDR3 DNA sequence: TGCAGCGCACGGGACATCACAAGAAACGAGCAGTACTTC.

This sequence joins TRBV28 and TRBJ2-7; D possibly corresponds to TRBD1 (6 bases). This CDR3 has 15 amino acids. Germline CDR1 MDHEN, CDR2 SYDVKM. Trimming took 2 bases from V and 9 from J, leaving 20 bases between them. CDR3 DNA sequence: TGTGCCAGCAGTTTAGGGACGGACAGATTTGTGGGGCAGTACTTC. This encodes CASSLGTDRFVGQYF.

The chain is built from TRBV18 and TRBJ1-1; no firm D call. The CDR3 spans 17 residues. Between the trimmed V and J ends, which lost 1 base and 0 bases, there was a span of 15 bases. The germline V gene encodes CDR1 KGHSH and CDR2 LQKENI. The CDR3 DNA follows: TGTGCCAGCTCACCACGGAGACACTACGAAATGAACACTGAAGCTTTCTTT. Translating gives CASSPRRHYEMNTEAFF.

The chain links TRBV7-9 to TRBJ1-2; 7 bases fit TRBD1. V lost 11 bases, J lost 2 bases, and 5 bases stayed unmatched. Germline V gene data show CDR1 as SEHNR and CDR2 as FQNEAQ (reference sequence). This CDR3 comprises 12 residues. The DNA for the CDR3 is TGTGCCCTGGGACAGTCCAACTATGGCTACACCTTC. Its translation: CALGQSNYGYTF.

The rearrangement links TRBV19 to TRBJ2-7, with D possibly TRBD1 on 6 matching bases. The CDR3 loop spans 13 amino acids. Germline V gene lookup returns CDR1 LNHDA and CDR2 SQIVND (reference sequence). The V end was cut by 6 bases, the J end by 7 bases, with 16 bases between. CDR3 residues: CASRPSGDREQYF. The CDR3 nucleotides are TGTGCCAGTAGACCCTCAGGGGACCGGGAGCAGTACTTC.

This chain connects TRBV7-8 to TRBJ2-7; the D gene is possibly TRBD2 (5 bases). The CDR3 covers 17 residues. The V gene's germline CDR1 is SGHVS and CDR2 FQNEAQ. The V end lost 4 bases, the J end lost 6 bases, and 25 bases lay between the germline ends. The chain's CDR3 is CASSSTPRTSPPLEQYF. DNA of the CDR3: TGTGCCAGCAGCTCCACCCCCCGGACTTCCCCCCCACTCGAGCAGTACTTC.

This clone was counted once. The chain links TRBV5-1 to TRBJ2-7; no clear D gene. Germline V lookup: CDR1 SGHRS, CDR2 YFSETQ. Trimming stripped 4 bases from V and 3 bases from J, with 17 bases between. The CDR3 runs 15 residues. CDR3 region: CASSRAQELGYEQYF. The CDR3 DNA sequence: TGCGCCAGCAGCCGAGCCCAAGAACTGGGCTACGAGCAGTACTTC.

The chain employs TRBV28 and TRBJ2-7; 7 bases align to TRBD1. CDR3 length: 15 amino acids. The germline CDR1 and CDR2 sequences are MDHEN and SYDVKM. Trimming took 0 bases from V and 2 from J; bases not matched to a gene: 4. The CDR3 coding sequence is TGTGCCAGCAGTTTATGGGCTACAGGGGCCTACGAGCAGTACTTC. It yields the protein CASSLWATGAYEQYF.

V and J are TRBV21-1 and TRBJ2-5; the D segment call TRBD2 is taken from the table without a DNA check. TRBV21-1 is reported as a pseudogene. The CDR3 runs to 15 residues. In DNA form, the CDR3 reads TGTGCCAGCAGCAATGTAGTTGAGGGCCAAGAGACCCAGTACTTC. Its translation: CASSNVVEGQETQYF.

This clone was counted once. The V and J genes are TRBV6-4 and TRBJ1-1, with 7 bases lining up with TRBD1. The CDR3 contains 14 residues. Germline assignment: CDR1 MRHNA and CDR2 SNTAGT. The V and J ends lost 7 bases and 1 base, in that order; junction bases with no gene match: 6. The CDR3 nucleotides are TGTGCCAGCAAATCCGACAGGGAGAACACTGAAGCTTTCTTT. Protein product: CASKSDRENTEAFF.

The chain combines TRBV5-5 with TRBJ2-7, with 10 bases lining up with TRBD2. The CDR3 sequence is 13 residues long. The V segment lost 4 bases and the J segment 9 bases; nucleotides outside the gene matches: 7. From germline, CDR1 is SGHKS and CDR2 YYEKEE (reference sequence). The CDR3 region is CASSLGLAKLQYF. The DNA of the CDR3 is TGTGCCAGCAGCCTGGGACTAGCGAAGTTGCAGTACTTC.

The chain uses TRBV6-5 and TRBJ2-3; D not certain. The CDR3 runs 11 residues. The V gene lost 7 bases and the J gene lost 6 bases, with 8 bases spanning the gap. The germline gives CDR1 MNHEY, CDR2 SVGAGI. In nucleotides, the CDR3 is TGTGCCAGCACCGAAAGGGATACGCAGTATTTT. This codes for CASTERDTQYF.

The J gene is TRBJ2-1, the V gene TRBV4-3, with 8 bases fitting TRBD2. Trimming removed 4 bases from V and 8 bases from J; junction bases left unmatched: 7. The CDR3 runs 14 residues. Germline CDR1 and CDR2: LGHNA and YSLEER. The CDR3 DNA follows: TGCGCCAGCAGCCCTCAAACCGGGGGGGATGAGCAGTTCTTC. Encoded protein: CASSPQTGGDEQFF.

This clone was recorded only once. The V gene is TRBV4-2, the J gene TRBJ2-1; 11 bases agree with TRBD2. The V and J ends lost 3 bases and 5 bases, in that order; junction bases with no gene match: 6. The CDR3 covers 16 residues. Per the germline V gene, CDR1 is LGHNA and CDR2 is YNFKEQ. The CDR3, as DNA: TGTGCCAGCAGCCAGCTAGCGGGGGGAATCCACAATGAGCAGTTCTTC. This translates into CASSQLAGGIHNEQFF.

The rearrangement uses TRBV11-1 and TRBJ2-5, with 10 positions matching TRBD1. Trimming cost V 2 bases and J 4 bases; bases outside gene matches: 4. Germline V lookup: CDR1 SGHAT, CDR2 FQDESV (reference sequence). The CDR3 has 15 residues. The CDR3 spells CASSLRDRGLETQYF. The DNA for the CDR3 is TGTGCCAGCAGCTTAAGGGACAGGGGTCTAGAGACCCAGTACTTC.

J is TRBJ2-2 and V is TRBV9, with D unclear. The ends were cut back, 8 bases at V and 2 bases at J, with 7 bases in the middle. This CDR3 contains 12 residues. Germline-derived CDR1 and CDR2 are SGDLS and YYNGEE. CDR3 in DNA: TGTGCCAGTGTAGGTAACACCGGGGAGCTGTTTTTT. Translated: CASVGNTGELFF.

A single count supports this clone. The rearrangement uses TRBV28 and TRBJ1-3; 8 nucleotides align to TRBD1. V trimming: 5 bases; J trimming: 2 bases; junction bases outside the gene matches: 8. The germline V gene encodes CDR1 MDHEN and CDR2 SYDVKM. The CDR3 is made up of 16 amino acids. CDR3 sequence (DNA): TGTGCCAGCAGTACAGAGCTGACAGGGGCTGGAAACACCATATATTTT. This sequence encodes CASSTELTGAGNTIYF.

This clone was found a few times. The chain joins TRBV4-1 to TRBJ2-1; 7 nucleotides line up with TRBD2. Trimming at V came to 1 base and at J to 5 bases, leaving 5 bases not matched to a gene. Germline CDR1 MGHRA, CDR2 YSYEKL. This CDR3 is 15 amino acids long. CDR3 residues: CASSQAPSGNNEQFF. The DNA of the CDR3 is TGCGCCAGCAGCCAAGCACCTAGCGGAAACAATGAGCAGTTCTTC.